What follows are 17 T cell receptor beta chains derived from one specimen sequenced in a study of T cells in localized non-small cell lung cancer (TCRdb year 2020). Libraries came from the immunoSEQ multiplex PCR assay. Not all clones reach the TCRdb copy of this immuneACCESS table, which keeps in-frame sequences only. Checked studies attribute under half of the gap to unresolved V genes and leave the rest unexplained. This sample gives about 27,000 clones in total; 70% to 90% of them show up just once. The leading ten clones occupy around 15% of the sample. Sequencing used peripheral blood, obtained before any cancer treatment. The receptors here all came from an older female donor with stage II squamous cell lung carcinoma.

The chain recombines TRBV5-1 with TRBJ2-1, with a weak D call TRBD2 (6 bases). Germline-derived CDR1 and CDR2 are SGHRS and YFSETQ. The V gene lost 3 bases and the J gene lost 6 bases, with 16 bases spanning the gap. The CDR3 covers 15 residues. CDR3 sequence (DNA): TGCGCCAGCAGCTACGGGGACTTCGGGCGCAATGAGCAGTTCTTC. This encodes CASSYGDFGRNEQFF.

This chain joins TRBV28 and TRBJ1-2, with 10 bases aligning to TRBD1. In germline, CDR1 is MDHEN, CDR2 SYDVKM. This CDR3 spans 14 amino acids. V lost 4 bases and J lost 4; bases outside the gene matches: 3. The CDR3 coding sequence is TGTGCCAGCAGTTGGGGACAGGGGACCTATGGCTACACCTTC. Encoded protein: CASSWGQGTYGYTF.

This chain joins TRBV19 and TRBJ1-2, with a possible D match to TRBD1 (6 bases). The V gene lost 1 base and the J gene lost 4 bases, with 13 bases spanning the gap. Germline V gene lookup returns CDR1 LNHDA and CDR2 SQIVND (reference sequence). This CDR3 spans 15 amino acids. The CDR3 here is CASSIGSGGVYGYTF. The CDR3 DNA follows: TGTGCCAGTAGTATAGGTTCGGGGGGCGTCTATGGCTACACCTTC.

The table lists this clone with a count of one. Here the CDR3 reads CASSFGERGAEAFF. The CDR3 DNA reads as TGTGCCAGCAGCTTTGGGGAAAGGGGCGCTGAAGCTTTCTTT. The chain recombines TRBV7-8 with TRBJ1-1; maybe TRBD1 (5 bases). Trimming took 3 bases from V and 6 from J, leaving 14 bases between them. Germline V gives CDR1 SGHVS, CDR2 FQNEAQ. The CDR3 consists of 14 residues.

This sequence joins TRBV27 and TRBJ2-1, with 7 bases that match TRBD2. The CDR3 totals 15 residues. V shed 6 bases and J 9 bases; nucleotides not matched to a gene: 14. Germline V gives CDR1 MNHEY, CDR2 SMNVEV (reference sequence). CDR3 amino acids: CASSLNPGRKGEQFF. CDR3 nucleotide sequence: TGTGCCAGCAGCCTAAATCCCGGGAGGAAGGGTGAGCAGTTCTTC.

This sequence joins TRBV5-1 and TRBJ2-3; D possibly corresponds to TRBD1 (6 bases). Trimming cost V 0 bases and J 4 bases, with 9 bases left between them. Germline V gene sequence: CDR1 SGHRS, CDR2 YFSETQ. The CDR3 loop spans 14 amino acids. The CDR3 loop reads CASSLEGGSDTQYF. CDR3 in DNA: TGCGCCAGCAGCTTGGAAGGGGGATCAGATACGCAGTATTTT.

The CDR3 sequence is CASSPTSLNEQFF. The CDR3 region has the DNA TGTGCCAGCAGTCCAACTAGTCTCAATGAGCAGTTCTTC. This rearrangement joins TRBV6-1 to TRBJ2-1; D may be TRBD2 (5 bases). V was pared by 5 bases and J by 6 bases, with 11 bases between. Germline V gene lookup returns CDR1 MNHNS and CDR2 SASEGT. This CDR3 comprises 13 residues.

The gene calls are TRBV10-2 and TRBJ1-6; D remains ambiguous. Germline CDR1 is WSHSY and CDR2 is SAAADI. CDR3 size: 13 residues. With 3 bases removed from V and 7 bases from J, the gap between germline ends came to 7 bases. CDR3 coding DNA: TGCGCCAGCAGTGAAGCCGCCAATTCACCCCTCCACTTT. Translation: CASSEAANSPLHF.

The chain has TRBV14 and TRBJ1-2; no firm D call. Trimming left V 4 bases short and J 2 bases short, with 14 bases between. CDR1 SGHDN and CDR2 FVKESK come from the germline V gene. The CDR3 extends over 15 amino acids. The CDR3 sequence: CASSLLGGWNYGYTF. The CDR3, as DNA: TGTGCCAGCAGCCTACTGGGTGGCTGGAACTATGGCTACACCTTC.

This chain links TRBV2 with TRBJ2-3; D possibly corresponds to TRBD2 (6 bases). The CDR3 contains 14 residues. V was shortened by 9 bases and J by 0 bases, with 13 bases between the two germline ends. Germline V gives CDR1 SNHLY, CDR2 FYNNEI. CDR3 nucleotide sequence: TGTGCCAGGGAACTTGGGAGGAGCACAGATACGCAGTATTTT. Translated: CARELGRSTDTQYF.

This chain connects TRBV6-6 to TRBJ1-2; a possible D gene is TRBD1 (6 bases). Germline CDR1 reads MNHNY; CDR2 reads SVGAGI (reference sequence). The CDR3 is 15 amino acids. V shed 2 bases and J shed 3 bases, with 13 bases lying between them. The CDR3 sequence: CASSYDQGRDYGYTF. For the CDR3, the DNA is TGTGCCAGCAGTTACGATCAGGGGAGGGACTATGGCTACACCTTC.

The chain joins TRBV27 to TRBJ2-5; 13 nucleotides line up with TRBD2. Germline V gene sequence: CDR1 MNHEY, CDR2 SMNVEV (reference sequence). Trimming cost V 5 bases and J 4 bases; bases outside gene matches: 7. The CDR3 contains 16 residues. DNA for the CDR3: TGTGCCAGCAGTCGACTAGCGGGGGGCCGAGGAGAGACCCAGTACTTC. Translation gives CASSRLAGGRGETQYF.

DNA for the CDR3: TGCGCCAGCAGTGAGGGACTAGCGGGAGGGCTCAATGAGCAGTTCTTC. Residues: CASSEGLAGGLNEQFF. V usage is TRBV10-1 and J usage is TRBJ2-1; 15 bases match TRBD2. CDR1 and CDR2 (germline): WNHNN, SYGVQD (reference sequence). The V and J ends lost 2 bases and 6 bases, in that order; junction bases with no gene match: 2. The CDR3 spans 16 residues.

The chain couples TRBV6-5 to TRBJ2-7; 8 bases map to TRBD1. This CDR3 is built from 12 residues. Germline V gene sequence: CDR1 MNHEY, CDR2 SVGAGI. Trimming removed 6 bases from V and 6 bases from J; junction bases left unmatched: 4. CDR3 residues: CASSRGLVEQYF. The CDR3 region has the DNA TGTGCCAGCAGCAGGGGGCTGGTCGAGCAGTACTTC.

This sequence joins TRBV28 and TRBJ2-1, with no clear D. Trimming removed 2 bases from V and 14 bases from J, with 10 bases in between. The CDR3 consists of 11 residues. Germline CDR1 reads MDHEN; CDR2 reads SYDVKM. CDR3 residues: CASSLEISKFF. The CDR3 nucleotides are TGTGCCAGCAGTTTAGAAATCTCGAAGTTCTTC. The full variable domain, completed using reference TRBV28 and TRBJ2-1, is DVKVTQSSRYLVKRTGEKVFLECVQDMDHENMFWYRQDPGLGLRLIYFSYDVKMKEKGDIPEGYSVSREKKERFSLILESASTNQTSMYLCASSLEISKFFGPGTRLTVL.

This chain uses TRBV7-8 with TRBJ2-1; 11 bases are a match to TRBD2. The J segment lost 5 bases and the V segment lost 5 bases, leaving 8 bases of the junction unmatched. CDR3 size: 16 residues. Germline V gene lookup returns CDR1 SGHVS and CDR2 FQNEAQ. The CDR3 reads CASSRRGTSGDNEQFF. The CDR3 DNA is TGTGCCAGCAGCCGCCGCGGGACTAGCGGCGACAATGAGCAGTTCTTC.

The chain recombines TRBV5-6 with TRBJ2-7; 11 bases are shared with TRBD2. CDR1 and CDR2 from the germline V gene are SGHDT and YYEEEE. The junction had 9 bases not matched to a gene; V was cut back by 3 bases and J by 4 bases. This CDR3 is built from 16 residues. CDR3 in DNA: TGTGCCAGCAGCTCCAGCCCTACTAGCGGGAGTTACGAGCAGTACTTC. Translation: CASSSSPTSGSYEQYF.